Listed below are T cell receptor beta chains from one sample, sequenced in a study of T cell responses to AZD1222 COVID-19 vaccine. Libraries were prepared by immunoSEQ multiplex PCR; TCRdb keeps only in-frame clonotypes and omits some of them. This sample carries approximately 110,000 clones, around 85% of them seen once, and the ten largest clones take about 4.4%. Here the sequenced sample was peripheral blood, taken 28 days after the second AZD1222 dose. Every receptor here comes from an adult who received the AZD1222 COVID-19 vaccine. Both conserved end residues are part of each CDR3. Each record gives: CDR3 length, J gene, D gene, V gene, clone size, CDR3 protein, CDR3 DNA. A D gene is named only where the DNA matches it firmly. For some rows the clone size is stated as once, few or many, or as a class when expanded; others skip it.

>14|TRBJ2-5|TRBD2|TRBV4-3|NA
CASSQSLAEETQYF
TGCGCCAGCAGCCAATCCCTAGCGGAAGAGACCCAGTACTTC
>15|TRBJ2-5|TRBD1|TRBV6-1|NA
CASSEAVGQGETQYF
TGTGCCAGCAGTGAAGCTGTGGGACAGGGAGAGACCCAGTACTTC
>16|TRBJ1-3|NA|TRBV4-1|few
CASSQVEARAGNTIYF
TGCGCCAGCAGCCAAGTTGAAGCGCGTGCTGGAAACACCATATATTTT
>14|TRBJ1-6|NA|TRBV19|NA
CATWGGSLNSPLHF
TGTGCCACCTGGGGGGGGTCGTTGAATTCACCCCTCCACTTT
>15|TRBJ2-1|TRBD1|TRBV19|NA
CASSRGQGAAREQFF
TGTGCCAGTAGCCGAGGACAGGGGGCAGCTCGTGAGCAGTTCTTC
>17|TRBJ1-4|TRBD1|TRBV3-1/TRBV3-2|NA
CASSQEGTGETNEKLFF
TGTGCCAGCAGCCAAGAAGGGACAGGGGAGACTAATGAAAAACTGTTTTTT
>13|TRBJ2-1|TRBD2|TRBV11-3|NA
CASNTGGDNEQFF
TGTGCCAGCAACACTGGGGGGGACAATGAGCAGTTCTTC
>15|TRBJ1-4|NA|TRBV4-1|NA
CASSQNTPTNEKLFF
TGCGCCAGCAGCCAGAACACTCCAACTAATGAAAAACTGTTTTTT
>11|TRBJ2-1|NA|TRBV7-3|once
CASSFYNEQFF
TGTGCCAGCAGCTTCTACAATGAGCAGTTCTTC
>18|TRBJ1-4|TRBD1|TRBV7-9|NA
CASSFGQGALTSNEKLFF
TGTGCCAGCAGCTTTGGACAGGGGGCCCTAACTTCTAATGAAAAACTGTTTTTT
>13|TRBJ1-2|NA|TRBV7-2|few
CASSIGSVYGYTF
TGTGCCAGCAGCATAGGGTCGGTCTATGGCTACACCTTC
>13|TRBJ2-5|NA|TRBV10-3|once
CAISQGTQETQYF
TGTGCCATCAGTCAGGGCACCCAAGAGACCCAGTACTTC
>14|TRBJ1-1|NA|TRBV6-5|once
CASSYEQENTEAFF
TGTGCCAGCAGTTACGAGCAGGAGAACACTGAAGCTTTCTTT
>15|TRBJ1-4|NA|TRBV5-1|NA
CASTSAGATNEKLFF
TGCGCCAGCACTTCTGCCGGAGCAACTAATGAAAAACTGTTTTTT
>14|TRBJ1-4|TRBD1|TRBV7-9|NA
CASSGQGPNEKLFF
TGTGCCAGCAGCGGACAGGGCCCTAATGAAAAACTGTTTTTT
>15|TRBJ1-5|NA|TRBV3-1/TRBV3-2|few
CASSQDVAGIQPQHF
TGTGCCAGCAGCCAAGATGTGGCAGGGATACAGCCCCAGCATTTT
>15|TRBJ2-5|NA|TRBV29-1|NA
CSLGLAQQGRETQYF
TGCAGCCTGGGGCTAGCGCAGCAGGGGAGAGAGACCCAGTACTTC
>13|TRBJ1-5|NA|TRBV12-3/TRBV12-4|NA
CASLGQGNQPQHF
TGTGCCAGCCTAGGGCAGGGGAATCAGCCCCAGCATTTT
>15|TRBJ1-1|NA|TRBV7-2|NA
CASSLRGGDPAEAFF
TGTGCCAGCAGCTTAAGGGGGGGTGATCCGGCTGAAGCTTTCTTT
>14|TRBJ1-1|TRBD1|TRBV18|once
CASSPIQGEGEAFF
TGTGCCAGCTCACCCATACAGGGGGAGGGTGAAGCTTTCTTT
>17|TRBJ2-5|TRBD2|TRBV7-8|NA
CASSLTSGGPQGETQYF
TGTGCCAGCAGCTTAACTAGCGGGGGCCCCCAGGGAGAGACCCAGTACTTC
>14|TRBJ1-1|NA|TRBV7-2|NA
CASSLDGGYTEAFF
TGTGCCAGCAGCTTAGATGGCGGTTACACTGAAGCTTTCTTT
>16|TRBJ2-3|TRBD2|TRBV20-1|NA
CSASYPLAGYTDTQYF
TGCAGTGCTAGTTATCCGCTAGCGGGGTACACAGATACGCAGTATTTT
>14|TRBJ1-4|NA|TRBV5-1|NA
CASSFRQGSEKLFF
TGCGCCAGCAGCTTCCGCCAGGGGAGCGAAAAACTGTTTTTT
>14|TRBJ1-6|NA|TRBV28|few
CASSSGSYLSPLHF
TGTGCCAGCAGTTCCGGGTCTTACCTTTCACCCCTCCACTTT
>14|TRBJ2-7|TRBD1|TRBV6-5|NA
CASSPGGQTYEQYF
TGTGCCAGCAGCCCAGGGGGACAGACCTACGAGCAGTACTTC
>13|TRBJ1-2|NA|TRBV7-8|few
CASSRRQTLGYTF
TGTGCCAGCAGCCGGAGGCAGACCCTTGGCTACACCTTC